This is a list of T cell receptor beta chains from one sample in a study of T cell responses to AZD1222 COVID-19 vaccine. Only in-frame clones appear in the TCRdb table, and some are missing; sequencing was by immunoSEQ multiplex PCR. This sample yields 130,000 to 150,000 clones, of which 88% are seen a single time; over 12% belongs to the top ten. Sequencing was performed on peripheral blood, taken on day 0 of AZD1222 vaccination. The receptors here all came from an adult in good health. CDR3s include the opening cysteine and the closing phenylalanine or tryptophan. D genes are given only for firm matches. For some rows the clone size is stated as once, few or many, or as a class when expanded; others skip it.

clone size	CDR3 length	D gene	V gene	J gene	CDR3 DNA	CDR3 protein
NA	12	NA	TRBV7-2	TRBJ2-3	TGTGCCAGCAGCCGTCTCCCAGATACGCAGTATTTT	CASSRLPDTQYF
NA	12	NA	TRBV18	TRBJ2-7	TGTGCCAGCTCACCTGGGACCCACGAGCAGTACTTC	CASSPGTHEQYF
NA	17	NA	TRBV7-2	TRBJ2-5	TGTGCCAGCACTTGGGCTAATCGGGCCTCTTCTGGTGTGACCCAGTACTTC	CASTWANRASSGVTQYF
NA	15	NA	TRBV19	TRBJ1-5	TGTGCCAGTAGTATAAGCGCAGGGAGCAATCAGCCCCAGCATTTT	CASSISAGSNQPQHF
NA	11	NA	TRBV27	TRBJ1-1	TGTGCCAGCAGATCTCAAGGGGAAGCTTTCTTT	CASRSQGEAFF
NA	14	TRBD2	TRBV10-3	TRBJ2-2	TGTGCCATCAGAGCGGGGGCCGAGAGCGGGGAGCTGTTTTTT	CAIRAGAESGELFF
once	13	NA	TRBV7-3	TRBJ1-2	TGTGCCAGCAGCTTTCCCCCCGATGGAGGCTACACCTTC	CASSFPPDGGYTF
once	16	TRBD1	TRBV7-7	TRBJ2-7	TGTGCTAGCAGCTTAGCTGGGGGGACAGGGCTGAACGAGCAGTACTTC	CASSLAGGTGLNEQYF
NA	16	TRBD2	TRBV5-1	TRBJ2-2	TGCGCCAGCAGCCGCGGGGGGGCGTCAGGCACCGGGGAGCTGTTTTTT	CASSRGGASGTGELFF
NA	15	NA	TRBV3-1/TRBV3-2	TRBJ1-1	TGTGCCAGCAGCCAAGATTTGGGGGGGGTTGCTGAAGCTTTCTTT	CASSQDLGGVAEAFF
few	15	TRBD1	TRBV3-1/TRBV3-2	TRBJ2-7	TGTGCCAGCAGCCAAGTCCGGGACAGGGGTAACGAGCAGTACTTC	CASSQVRDRGNEQYF
few	15	TRBD1	TRBV28	TRBJ2-6	TGTGCCAGCAGCCCTACAGGGGGCTGGGCCAACGTCCTGACTTTC	CASSPTGGWANVLTF
NA	15	NA	TRBV2	TRBJ1-2	TGTGCCAGCAGTTACCGGTCATTGGGGGCCCCCGGCTACACCTTC	CASSYRSLGAPGYTF
NA	15	TRBD1	TRBV18	TRBJ2-7	TGTGCCAGCTCAACCACAGGGGCCGCCTCCTACGAGCAGTACTTC	CASSTTGAASYEQYF
NA	13	NA	TRBV4-3	TRBJ2-1	TGCGCCAGCAGCCAAGATGAACCGGGAGAACAGTTCTTC	CASSQDEPGEQFF
NA	15	NA	TRBV6-5	TRBJ1-1	TGTGCCAGCAGTTACTCGAGAGGGCTGTTGACTGAAGCTTTCTTT	CASSYSRGLLTEAFF
NA	11	NA	TRBV6-5	TRBJ1-2	TGTGCCAGCAGTTACAAGGGAGGCTACACCTTC	CASSYKGGYTF
once	17	TRBD1	TRBV18	TRBJ2-1	TGTGCCAGCTCACCATTTGCAGGCGAGACAGGGGGCAATGAGCAGTTCTTC	CASSPFAGETGGNEQFF
NA	13	NA	TRBV5-1	TRBJ1-1	TGCGCCAGCAGCTTGGATGGAAAACCGGAAGCTTTCTTT	CASSLDGKPEAFF
NA	15	NA	TRBV30	TRBJ1-1	TGTGCCTGGAGTGTTGCAGGGGCGCCGAACACTGAAGCTTTCTTT	CAWSVAGAPNTEAFF
NA	14	NA	TRBV29-1	TRBJ2-2	TGCAGCGTTAGGGGAGTCTCTACCACCGGGGAGCTGTTTTTT	CSVRGVSTTGELFF
NA	15	TRBD1	TRBV4-3	TRBJ1-1	TGCGCCAGCAGCCAAAGGGGACAGGGCGGCACTGAAGCTTTCTTT	CASSQRGQGGTEAFF
NA	15	TRBD2	TRBV19	TRBJ2-5	TGTGCCAGTAGTACTAGCGGGGGAGTGTTGGAGACCCAGTACTTC	CASSTSGGVLETQYF
NA	13	NA	TRBV7-2	TRBJ1-6	TGTGCCAGCAGCAGATCCTATAATTCACCCCTCCACTTT	CASSRSYNSPLHF
once	16	NA	TRBV11-2	TRBJ2-2	TGTGCCAGCAGCCCTTATCGGCCTTCGAACACCGGGGAGCTGTTTTTT	CASSPYRPSNTGELFF
NA	12	NA	TRBV12-3/TRBV12-4	TRBJ1-2	TGTGCCAGCAGATCCGGGATCTATGGCTACACCTTC	CASRSGIYGYTF
NA	15	NA	TRBV7-6	TRBJ1-5	TGTGCCAGCAGCCCCCTCGACATGGGCAATCAGCCCCAGCATTTT	CASSPLDMGNQPQHF
NA	14	NA	TRBV5-6	TRBJ2-2	TGTGCCAGCAGCTCCCTCCAGCGGACCGGGGAGCTGTTTTTT	CASSSLQRTGELFF
NA	17	NA	TRBV27	TRBJ1-1	TGTGCCAGCAGGTACTCTATTCACACAGCCATGAACACTGAAGCTTTCTTT	CASRYSIHTAMNTEAFF
NA	14	NA	TRBV28	TRBJ2-7	TGTGCCAGCAGTTTGGAGGGTCTACCCTACGAGCAGTACTTC	CASSLEGLPYEQYF
NA	13	NA	TRBV7-8	TRBJ2-3	TGTGCCAGCAGCGCCTGGGGACCAGATACGCAGTATTTT	CASSAWGPDTQYF
NA	17	TRBD1	TRBV7-2	TRBJ2-7	TGTGCCAGCAGCATCCCGGGACAGGGGATCGGGATATACGAGCAGTACTTC	CASSIPGQGIGIYEQYF
NA	15	TRBD1	TRBV7-6	TRBJ2-3	TGTGCCAGCAGCTTGGCGGACAGGCCCCCGGGGACGCAGTATTTT	CASSLADRPPGTQYF
NA	16	NA	TRBV12-2	TRBJ1-2	TGTGCAAGTCCCACTATCTCCGGGGGCGCGGACTATGGCTACACCTTC	CASPTISGGADYGYTF
NA	15	NA	TRBV9	TRBJ1-5	TGTGCCAGCAGCGTAGATCCGTCTGGCAATCAGCCCCAGCATTTT	CASSVDPSGNQPQHF
NA	14	NA	TRBV2	TRBJ2-5	TGTGCCAGCAGCCGACTAGTCGGGGGCTCGGCCCAGTACTTC	CASSRLVGGSAQYF
NA	16	TRBD1	TRBV18	TRBJ1-5	TGTGCCAGCTCACTTGGGACAGGCGGGAGCAATCAGCCCCAGCATTTT	CASSLGTGGSNQPQHF
NA	12	NA	TRBV12-5	TRBJ1-1	TGTGCTAGTGGTTTGGAGAACACTGAAGCTTTCTTT	CASGLENTEAFF
NA	14	NA	TRBV27	TRBJ2-7	TGTGCCAGCAGTTTAAATGGGGGCTCCTACGAGCAGTACTTC	CASSLNGGSYEQYF
NA	18	TRBD2	TRBV4-3	TRBJ2-7	TGCGCCAGCAGCCAAGATCTAATAGCGGGGGGCACCTCCTACGAGCAGTACTTC	CASSQDLIAGGTSYEQYF
NA	15	NA	TRBV19	TRBJ1-2	TGTGCCAGTCCATTTATGGGCAGGGCCAACTATGGCTACACCTTC	CASPFMGRANYGYTF
NA	12	NA	TRBV29-1	TRBJ1-1	TGCAGCGGCGGACAGCATATAACTGAAGCTTTCTTT	CSGGQHITEAFF
NA	14	NA	TRBV6-5	TRBJ1-3	TGTGCCAGCAGTTACTCTCCAGCTGGAAACACCATATATTTT	CASSYSPAGNTIYF
NA	14	TRBD1	TRBV19	TRBJ2-5	TGTGCCACCCTGGACAGGGGGCGCTTAGAGACCCAGTACTTC	CATLDRGRLETQYF
NA	12	NA	TRBV5-6	TRBJ1-6	TGTGCCAGCGGTGGATATAATTCACCCCTCCACTTT	CASGGYNSPLHF
NA	13	TRBD2	TRBV7-3	TRBJ2-1	TGTGCCACTCGAATAGCGGGGGGCTCTGAGCAGTTCTTC	CATRIAGGSEQFF
NA	16	TRBD2	TRBV3-1/TRBV3-2	TRBJ2-3	TGTGCCAGCAGCCCCTGGAGAGCGGGGGGGCTGGATACGCAGTATTTT	CASSPWRAGGLDTQYF
NA	15	NA	TRBV18	TRBJ2-5	TGTGCCAGCTCCGCTCTCGGACAGAGCCAAGAGACCCAGTACTTC	CASSALGQSQETQYF
NA	15	TRBD1	TRBV7-9	TRBJ1-1	TGTGCCAGCAGCCCCCCCACAGGGGTGAACACTGAAGCTTTCTTT	CASSPPTGVNTEAFF
NA	15	NA	TRBV5-6	TRBJ2-3	TGTGCCAGCAGCTTGATGGGGGGACCCACAGATACGCAGTATTTT	CASSLMGGPTDTQYF
NA	16	NA	TRBV5-1	TRBJ1-3	TGCGCCAGCAGCGATGGACAGTTTCGCTCTGGAAACACCATATATTTT	CASSDGQFRSGNTIYF
NA	14	NA	TRBV11-2	TRBJ2-7	TGTGCCAGCAGCCGAGCAGCAGCTTCCTACGAGCAGTACTTC	CASSRAAASYEQYF
NA	14	NA	TRBV2	TRBJ2-5	TGTGCCAGCAGATCACTCCAGGCCCAAGAGACCCAGTACTTC	CASRSLQAQETQYF
NA	14	TRBD1	TRBV19	TRBJ2-2	TGTGCCTCCGCGGACAGGGGGAGGACCGGGGAGCTGTTTTTT	CASADRGRTGELFF
NA	15	TRBD1	TRBV18	TRBJ1-2	TGTGCCAGCTCACCCGGGGACAGCCCCTTGTATGGCTACACCTTC	CASSPGDSPLYGYTF